The T cell receptor beta chain under discussion was sequenced for a study of blood T cells in healthy people across ages (dated by TCRdb to the mid-2010s). Regarding the complete study: In model experiments, template switching captured roughly one uniquely barcoded TCR beta cDNA molecule for every two T cells. Donors of different ages were randomly distributed across sequencing lanes to avoid experimental bias. The donors were split into four age groups: young (average 16 years), middle-aged (about 40), aged (about 56) and long-lived (approximately 80). Using deep sequencing normalized with unique cDNA molecular identifiers, the study measured how TCR beta repertoire diversity changes with age. The study analyzed two additional independent replicas of 1 million unique cDNA reads from the same blood draw for two donors, one aged 18 to 29 and one aged 80 or older.

Overall results and qualifications from the work: As age increased, observed TCR beta diversity per million T cells dropped in a roughly linear way, and a significant reduction was already evident by age about 40. Donor CMV infection status was unknown, potentially confounding age-related changes in expanded clonotypes. The long-lived group showed more naive CD4+ T cells, fewer expanded clones and increased TCR diversity than the aged group, suggesting age selection. Total diversity estimates from one million sequenced T cells were considered lower bounds and underestimates. The percentage of naive T cells measured by flow cytometry correlated strongly with observed TCR beta diversity. Since profiling was done on bulk unsorted PBMCs, naive and antigen-experienced compartments could not be conclusively compared.

Systemically healthy Caucasian individuals from Russia, roughly 40 in total and aged about 6 to 95 years, were included as donors. Roughly 9 milliliters of peripheral blood were drawn from each donor into EDTA-treated Vacutainer tubes. Ficoll-Paque density-gradient centrifugation was used to isolate PBMCs, with at least 7 million per sample. Trizol reagent was used to extract total RNA from PBMCs, with at least 5.5 micrograms per sample. The percentages of naive CD45RAhigh/CD27high T cells were determined by flow cytometry on a PBMC aliquot from every donor. From the cysteine through the phenylalanine, the CDR3 covers 16 amino acids. The only DNA kept is the CDR3, 48 bases in frame from the first base. At the junction V is shortened by 6 bases and J by 4 bases; bases outside the gene matches: 13. As encoded in the germline V gene, CDR1 is SGHRS while CDR2 is YFSETQ. The method behind the library was 5' RACE. Sequencing relied on an Illumina HiSeq 2500. The second PCR ran for roughly 7 to 12 cycles and used a J-beta primer mix along with a sample-barcoded 5' primer. Each TCR beta cDNA molecule received a unique molecular identifier from a template-switch 5' adaptor carrying 12 random nucleotides. Each sample yielded at least 2.5 million CDR3-containing paired-end reads. The Mint cDNA synthesis kit, primed by a TRBC-specific oligonucleotide, was used to synthesize first-strand cDNA from all RNA. Following uracil-DNA glycosylase treatment, a first 18-cycle PCR with universal primers M1SS and BC2_uni_R was performed on all cDNA. On the study's bioinformatics: For normalization, 1 million high-quality reads were randomly selected from each sample, with every read carrying a distinct molecular identifier. Reads with shared molecular identifiers were discarded instead of being binned into consensus sequences. MiTCR, run with a Q25 quality threshold and the strictest error-elimination algorithm, handled CDR3 identification, clonotype clustering and error correction. A nonparametric unseen species model using Euler transformation provided a lower-bound estimate of total TCR beta diversity. The public sequencing data were trimmed at Q25 with fastp and processed into clonotypes with MiXCR by TCRdb, which kept only in-frame beta chains. Rows matching on CDR3 protein sequence are summarized as one entry with the most common DNA and genes. These V and J calls rely on TCRdb rather than the paper's analysis. This sample holds about 1 million distinct CDR3 sequences; 45% were observed only once. Jointly, the top ten make up approximately 17% of the sample.

A word on this clonotype: Its antigen has not been determined. Base qualities are not provided; no much larger clone lies one nucleotide away.

Rearrangement joined TRBV5-1 to TRBJ2-3, with TRBD2 identical over 8 junction bases. This TCR was recovered from a woman in her fifties or sixties in good health. Material for sequencing was blood. The CDR3 region: CASTYKGLDLPDTQYF. The nucleotides are TGCGCCAGCACCTACAAGGGACTAGATTTGCCAGATACGCAGTATTTT.